This T cell receptor (beta chain) was recorded in a study of T cell changes during pregnancy in multiple sclerosis. V shed 7 bases and J 6 bases; nucleotides not matched to a gene: 6. This CDR3 comprises 14 residues. Germline V gene lookup returns CDR1 MNHNY and CDR2 SVGAGI (reference sequence). By its share, this clone is medium-sized. Here immunoSEQ multiplex PCR was the method, and the copy in TCRdb shows in-frame clones only, minus some. Among about 38,000 clones listed, 80% to 95% were seen once. The sequence derives from a female donor in good health, enrolled as a control in a pregnancy study. The rearrangement uses TRBV6-6 and TRBJ2-1; 10 bases agree with TRBD2. The sample in question was CD4+ T cells from peripheral blood mononuclear cells, obtained after pregnancy. CDR3 protein: CASTGLAASNEQFF. CDR3 DNA: TGTGCCAGCACCGGACTAGCGGCCTCCAATGAGCAGTTCTTC.